Listed below are T cell receptor beta chains from one sample, sequenced in a study of vaccination and CD4 T cells after COVID-19. The antigens of these receptors remain unknown. TCRdb redid the calling of the PCR reads with MiXCR, one entry per CDR3 protein. The data contain fewer than 20,000 distinct CDR3 sequences, 50% to 60% of them singletons. Sequenced input: CD4+ T cells from blood, cultured in vitro. All receptors come from a human donor who had recovered from COVID-19. Each CDR3 is given without its conserved first and last residue. Clone size is stated in some rows and not others, as once, few, many or a class when expanded.

.	TRBV30	TRBJ1-6	13	AWAPKRDRNSPLH
few	TRBV20-1	TRBJ2-1	15	SAWTGEGAGGSNEQF
.	TRBV12-5	TRBJ2-5	16	ASATGLAGGPIQETQY
.	TRBV18	TRBJ1-5	11	ASSPGNDQPQH
.	TRBV2	TRBJ2-5	13	ASRGQGLRGETQY
.	TRBV7-9	TRBJ1-1	11	ASSLGPETEAF
few	TRBV12-3/TRBV12-4	TRBJ1-5	13	ASSLQAGLNQPQH
few	TRBV6-1	TRBJ1-5	11	ASTREGDQPQH
few	TRBV27	TRBJ1-4	12	ASSNRVGKEKLF
.	TRBV29-1	TRBJ1-5	10	SGGESDQPQH
few	TRBV2	TRBJ2-5	10	ASSERAGTQY
.	TRBV6-2/TRBV6-3	TRBJ2-5	11	ASSSREEETQY
.	TRBV3-1	TRBJ1-2	13	ASSQGQGRYYGYT
few	TRBV2	TRBJ1-2	12	ASRPGTGDRSYT